Below are 16 T cell receptor beta chains sequenced from a single sample in a study of T cells in narcolepsy. Assay used: immunoSEQ multiplex PCR; TCRdb lists only in-frame clones, some missing. The table includes about 35,000 clones, around 80% detected once. The sample comprised memory (CD45RA-) CD4+ T cells from blood. The receptors derive from a human donor in good health.

V is TRBV5-1 and J is TRBJ1-2; D is unclear. V was shortened by 4 bases and J by 7 bases, with 14 bases between the two germline ends. The CDR3 length is 13 residues. CDR1 and CDR2 from the germline V gene are SGHRS and YFSETQ. CDR3 in amino acids: CASSPEAFSGYTF. The DNA of the CDR3 is TGCGCCAGCAGCCCGGAGGCTTTTTCTGGCTACACCTTC.

The rearrangement uses TRBV29-1 and TRBJ2-5; perhaps TRBD2 as D (6 bases). V was trimmed by 5 bases and J by 1 base, leaving 8 bases between them. The germline V gene encodes CDR1 SQVTM and CDR2 ANQGSEA. There are 12 residues in the CDR3. This chain's CDR3 is CSVLEGQETQYF. CDR3 bases: TGCAGCGTTCTGGAGGGCCAAGAGACCCAGTACTTC.

This chain uses TRBV7-2 with TRBJ2-7; TRBD2 might be the D (6 bases). The CDR3 runs to 15 residues. Germline V lookup: CDR1 SGHTA, CDR2 FQGNSA. Trimming pared 4 bases from V and 3 bases from J, leaving 16 bases between. The CDR3 nucleotides are TGTGCCAGCAGCTCAGTAAGAGGAGGGAACTACGAGCAGTACTTC. Its protein product is CASSSVRGGNYEQYF.

This clone was observed a handful of times. The chain uses TRBV18 and TRBJ2-3, with 10 bases lining up with TRBD1. The V and J ends lost 2 bases and 3 bases, in that order; junction bases with no gene match: 2. The germline gives CDR1 KGHSH, CDR2 LQKENI. This CDR3 comprises 15 residues. The CDR3 nucleotides are TGTGCCAGCTCACCATTGGGACAGGGGACAGATACGCAGTATTTT. This encodes CASSPLGQGTDTQYF.

DNA for the CDR3: TGTGCCAGCAGCTTTGGGGGGCAATCACCCCTCCACTTT. Translation gives CASSFGGQSPLHF. The gene calls are TRBV5-6 and TRBJ1-6; a weak D match, TRBD1 (6 bases). Looked up from germline, CDR1 is SGHDT and CDR2 is YYEEEE. There are 13 residues in the CDR3. V lost 2 bases, J lost 10 bases, and 10 bases lay in between.

The J gene is TRBJ2-2, the V gene TRBV27; perhaps TRBD1 as D (7 bases). Trimming cost V 3 bases and J 7 bases, with 12 bases left between them. Germline V gene lookup returns CDR1 MNHEY and CDR2 SMNVEV (reference sequence). The CDR3 has 14 amino acids. The CDR3 coding sequence is TGTGCCAGCAGTTTGGAGGGGGCGGGCGGGGAGCTGTTTTTT. Protein sequence: CASSLEGAGGELFF.

The CDR3 DNA is TGTGCCAGCAGCTTAGCCCCGTCCCGTGGAAACACCATATATTTT. Encoded protein: CASSLAPSRGNTIYF. This chain links TRBV13 with TRBJ1-3, with no clear D. Per the germline V gene, CDR1 is PRHDT and CDR2 is FYEKMQ (reference sequence). V lost 1 base and J 3 bases, leaving 10 bases between the germline ends. The CDR3 extends over 15 amino acids.

The rearrangement links TRBV27 to TRBJ2-1; D is possibly TRBD1 (5 bases). Germline V gene sequence: CDR1 MNHEY, CDR2 SMNVEV (reference sequence). V lost 3 bases and J 6 bases, leaving 18 bases between the germline ends. The CDR3 is 16 residues long. DNA for the CDR3: TGTGCCAGCAGTTTGGGGCCAGACCCGAGCTCCAATGAGCAGTTCTTC. Encoded protein: CASSLGPDPSSNEQFF.

This rearrangement joins TRBV4-2 to TRBJ1-1, with a weak D call TRBD1 (5 bases). This CDR3 contains 14 residues. Per germline, CDR1 LGHNA and CDR2 YNFKEQ. Trimming cost V 0 bases and J 3 bases, with 8 bases left between them. This CDR3 reads CASSQDRGYTEAFF. The CDR3 DNA follows: TGTGCCAGCAGCCAAGATAGGGGCTACACTGAAGCTTTCTTT.

The chain couples TRBV19 to TRBJ2-7, with D perhaps TRBD1 (6 bases). Trimming removed 9 bases at V and 0 bases at J, with 12 bases between. Germline V lookup: CDR1 LNHDA, CDR2 SQIVND (reference sequence). The CDR3 loop spans 13 amino acids. The CDR3 bases are TGTGCCAGCTCCACAGGGCGCTCCTACGAGCAGTACTTC. Its protein product is CASSTGRSYEQYF.

This chain links TRBV4-2 with TRBJ2-5, with D tentatively TRBD1 (7 bases). Gene TRBJ2-7 matches the end of the DNA better, so the J call may be wrong. The CDR3 is 15 amino acids. From germline, CDR1 is LGHNA and CDR2 YNFKEQ. This chain's CDR3 is CASSQGGQAALEQYF. The CDR3 DNA reads as TGTGCCAGCAGCCAGGGAGGACAGGCCGCCCTCGAGCAGTACTTC.

The chain carries TRBV2 and TRBJ2-5; D is possibly TRBD2 (7 bases). The better agreement between TRBJ2-7 and the DNA end casts doubt on the J call. The CDR3 contains 14 residues. Germline CDR1 reads SNHLY; CDR2 reads FYNNEI. CDR3 in DNA: TGTGCCAGCAGTGAGGGGGCGGGGGCCTACGAGCAGTACTTC. This translates into CASSEGAGAYEQYF.

The sample holds a few counts of this clone. V and J are TRBV6-5 and TRBJ2-7; tentatively, D is TRBD1 (5 bases). The germline V gene encodes CDR1 MNHEY and CDR2 SVGAGI. The CDR3 length is 15 residues. Trimming took 2 bases from V and 3 from J, leaving 14 bases between them. The CDR3 here is CASSYDWQGYYEQYF. Here the CDR3 DNA reads TGTGCCAGCAGTTACGATTGGCAGGGATACTACGAGCAGTACTTC.

V is TRBV7-8 and J is TRBJ2-7; possibly TRBD1 for D (5 bases). Per germline, CDR1 SGHVS and CDR2 FQNEAQ. V shed 1 base and J shed 2 bases, with 15 bases lying between them. This CDR3 has 16 residues. The CDR3 region is CASSLGEPGITYEQYF. DNA for the CDR3: TGTGCCAGCAGCTTAGGTGAGCCAGGGATTACCTACGAGCAGTACTTC.

This clone was detected only a few times. This chain uses TRBV10-1 with TRBJ2-3, with TRBD2 identical over 7 bases. With V trimmed by 5 bases and J by 2 bases, 10 bases remained unmatched. The CDR3 spans 16 residues. Germline assignment: CDR1 WNHNN and CDR2 SYGVQD (reference sequence). The CDR3 sequence: CASSPLGAGLTDTQYF. The DNA for the CDR3 is TGCGCCAGCAGTCCCTTGGGAGCGGGACTCACAGATACGCAGTATTTT.

This clone was recorded a few times. The gene calls are TRBV7-9 and TRBJ1-2; TRBD1 agrees at 10 bases. CDR1 is SEHNR, CDR2 FQNEAQ, per germline (reference sequence). J gave up 8 bases and V 5 bases, and 8 bases lay outside the gene matches. The CDR3 spans 14 residues. The chain's CDR3 is CASSLHGTGEGYTF. The CDR3 DNA is TGTGCCAGCAGCCTTCACGGGACAGGGGAGGGCTACACCTTC.